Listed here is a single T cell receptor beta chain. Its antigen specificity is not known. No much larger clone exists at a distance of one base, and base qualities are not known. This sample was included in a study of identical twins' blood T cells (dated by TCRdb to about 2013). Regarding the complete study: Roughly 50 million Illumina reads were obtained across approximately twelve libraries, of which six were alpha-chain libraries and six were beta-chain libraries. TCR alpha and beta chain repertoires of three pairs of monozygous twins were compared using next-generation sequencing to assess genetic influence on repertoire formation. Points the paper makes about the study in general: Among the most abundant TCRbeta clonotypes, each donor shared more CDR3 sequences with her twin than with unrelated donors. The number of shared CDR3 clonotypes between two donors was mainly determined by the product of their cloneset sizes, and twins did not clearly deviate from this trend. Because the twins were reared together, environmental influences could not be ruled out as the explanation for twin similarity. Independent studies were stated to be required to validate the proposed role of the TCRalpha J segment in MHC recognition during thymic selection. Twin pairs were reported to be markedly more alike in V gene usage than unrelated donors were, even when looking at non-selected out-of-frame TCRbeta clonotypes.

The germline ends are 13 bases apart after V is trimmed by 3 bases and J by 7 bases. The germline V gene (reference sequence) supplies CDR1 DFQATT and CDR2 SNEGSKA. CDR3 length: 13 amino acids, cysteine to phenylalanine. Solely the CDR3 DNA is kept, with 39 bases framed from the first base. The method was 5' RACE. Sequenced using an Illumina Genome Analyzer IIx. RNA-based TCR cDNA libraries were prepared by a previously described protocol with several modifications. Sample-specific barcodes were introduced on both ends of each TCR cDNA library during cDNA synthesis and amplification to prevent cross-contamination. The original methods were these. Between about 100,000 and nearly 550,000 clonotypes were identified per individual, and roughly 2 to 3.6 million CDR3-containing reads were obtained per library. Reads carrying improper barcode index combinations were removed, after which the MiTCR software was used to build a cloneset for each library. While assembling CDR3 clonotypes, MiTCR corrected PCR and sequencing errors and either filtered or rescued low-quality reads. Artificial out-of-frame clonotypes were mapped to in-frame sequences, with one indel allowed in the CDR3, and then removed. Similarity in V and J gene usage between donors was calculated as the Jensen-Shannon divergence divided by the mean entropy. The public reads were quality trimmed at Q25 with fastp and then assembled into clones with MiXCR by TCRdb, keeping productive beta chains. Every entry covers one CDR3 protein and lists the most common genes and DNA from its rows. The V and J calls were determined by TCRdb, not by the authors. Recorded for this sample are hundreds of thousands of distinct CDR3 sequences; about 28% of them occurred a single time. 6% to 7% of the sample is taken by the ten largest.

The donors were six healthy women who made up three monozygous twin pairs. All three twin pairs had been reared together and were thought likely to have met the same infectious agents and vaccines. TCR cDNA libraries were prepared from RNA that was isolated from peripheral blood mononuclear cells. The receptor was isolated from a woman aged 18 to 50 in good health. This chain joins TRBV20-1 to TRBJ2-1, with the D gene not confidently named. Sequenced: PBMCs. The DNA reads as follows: TGCAGTGCTAGTGCACAGAAAGGAAATGAGCAGTTCTTC. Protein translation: CSASAQKGNEQFF.